This entry concerns a single TCR beta chain. This clone is identified as medium-sized (0.01 to 0.1%). Its antigen is unknown. No per-base quality is available; no much larger clone lies one base away. The data were obtained in a study of metastatic and nonmetastatic thyroid tumors (dated by TCRdb to about 2020). Regarding the research as a whole: Repertoires from peripheral blood and from tumor or nodule tissue samples of malignant and benign thyroid patients were compared.

What the research found in general, with its limitations: In both blood and tumor samples, TCR beta diversity was reported to be significantly higher in malignant tumors than in benign nodules.

No patient had received any treatment before thyroid surgery. The study retrospectively analysed patient clinical samples collected from about 2012 to 2019 using T-cell receptor beta sequencing. Trimming takes 2 bases from V and 1 base from J, and the germline ends sit 5 bases apart. CDR1 is given as SGHAT and CDR2 as FQNNGV, both from the germline V gene. From its cysteine to its phenylalanine, the CDR3 spans 13 amino acids. CDR3 DNA only is kept here, 39 bases in frame from base 1. The protocol used for the library was PCR. Instrument on record: Illumina HiSeq 4000. The TCR beta-chain CDR3 region of each patient was profiled by high-throughput sequencing. The authors processed their data as follows. Drawing on CDR3 differences between clinicopathological groups, the researchers built a classifier meant to tell apart patients with distant-metastatic papillary thyroid cancer. The Shannon index was used to measure repertoire diversity, and the Morisita-Horn index was used to measure how similar tumor and blood repertoires were. Using fastp trimming at Q25 and MiXCR clonotype assembly, TCRdb reanalyzed the public sequencing data and kept in-frame beta chains. The V and J calls follow TCRdb's processing rather than the paper's. This sample is represented by more than 13,000 clones; 25% to 30% of them were singletons. Clones ranked in the top ten supply roughly half of the sample.

The TCR was taken from a male donor with papillary thyroid cancer or a benign thyroid nodule (not recorded which). Some clones in this sample may be carry-over from other donors' samples. The specimen was tumor tissue. Here the chain combines TRBV11-2 and TRBJ1-1, with the D gene call left open. The encoded CDR3 is CASSLRQNTEAFF. The sequence in DNA is TGTGCCAGCAGCTTAAGGCAGAACACTGAAGCTTTCTTT.